This T cell receptor beta chain came from a study of cytomegalovirus exposure and HLA in healthy donors (dated by TCRdb to the late 2010s). Broadly, across the study: In an earlier analysis of several hundred of the donors, under 300 Gb of sequence data and approximately 100 million unique TCR beta sequences from roughly 190 million T cells were reported. Donor age, sex, ethnicity and CMV serostatus were compiled together with the repertoire data. The study profiled the T cell repertoires of about 640 subjects by immunosequencing and related them to cytomegalovirus serostatus. Both class I and class II loci were covered by HLA typing, at four-digit resolution. Every discovery cohort repertoire had been produced on one sequencing platform. Rather than drawing on any new phenotypic data, the later analysis identified candidate immune exposures from TCR beta sequences and the way those sequences occurred across donors. In a later analysis, previously published TCR beta repertoires from about 640 donors were re-analyzed and high-resolution HLA genotyping was added so that TCR occurrence patterns could be studied. A later genetic analysis took genome-wide SNP genotypes for about 55% of the 666 donors and used that subset as a discovery cohort. To predict cytomegalovirus infection status, the study brought together high-throughput TCR immunosequencing, statistical association of individual TCRs with disease status, and machine learning. Of the 398 genotyped donors, 65% to 90% fell in the genetic ancestry cluster associated with self-reported Caucasian donors. A separate validation cohort of 100 to 150 different subjects was used in addition to the 666-subject first cohort. Among about 410 genotyped donors of the cohort, an average of around 220,000 unique TCR beta nucleotide sequences was sequenced per donor, of which approximately 18% were non-productive. Roughly 5 DR-DQ haplotypes were handled as single units for association and clustering because linkage in the cohort was strong. The number of typed donors differed by locus: roughly 620-630 for A, B, C, DRB1 and DQB1; some 500 for DQA1; 606 for DPA1; and 400 to 480 for DPB1. The study aimed to test whether signatures of past pathogen exposure could be identified by cataloging public T cell receptors. An early release that covered fewer than 750 HLA-typed donors contained about 300 gigabases of sequencing data and about 93 million unique TCR sequences. To decide whether each TCR beta V gene segment behaved as functional or pseudogenic, an earlier analysis of over 500 of the donors relied on high-throughput TCR beta sequencing.

The cohort consisted of more than 650 healthy bone marrow donors. Cohort members were all nominally healthy when sampled, although unrecorded immune exposures were likely present. The donor was CMV seronegative and was included in the group of a few hundred seronegative cohort members. A peripheral blood sample was collected from each donor, and TCR beta sequencing was performed on peripheral blood mononuclear cells. Genomic DNA was extracted from the blood cell samples with the Qiagen DNeasy Blood Extraction Kit. Libraries were constructed by the immunoSEQ multiplex PCR assay. For the multiplex PCR, a mixture combining 60 forward primers for TCR Vbeta segments and 13 reverse primers for TCR Jbeta segments was used. A multiplex PCR assay on genomic DNA amplified the CDR3 region of rearranged TCR beta genes. On the Illumina HiSeq System, the amplified TCR beta libraries were sequenced as 87-base-pair reads. The original pipeline was this. Across the 640 or so repertoires, a later analysis counted some 81 million unique TCR beta chains, roughly 11 million of which were shared by at least two donors. Raw reads were error-corrected and collapsed into unique sequences by a nearest-neighbor algorithm in which closely related sequences were merged to remove PCR and sequencing errors. To assign V, D and J gene segments, CDR3 sequences were aligned to IMGT reference sequences. For a sequence to be retained, at least a six-nucleotide match to both a V gene segment and a J gene segment was required. A rearrangement was called productive if the CDR3 had no stop codons and remained in frame with V and J, and every other rearrangement was called non-productive. Following IMGT convention, CDR3 was defined as the stretch from the second conserved V-encoded cysteine up to the conserved J-encoded phenylalanine. Sequences without an unambiguous match to a single V gene segment were excluded from the earlier analysis of about 640 of the donors. In an earlier analysis of approximately 610 of the donors, V segments were called functional above 56.7% productive rearrangements and were called segregating when the between-donor standard deviation exceeded 5%. To diagnose cytomegalovirus status from the catalog of TCR beta chain sequences, a statistical classification framework was built. In a later analysis, TCR nucleotide sequences were compared against IMGT/GENE-DB human TR gene sequences so that V and J genes could be assigned. Using the TCRdist pipeline, a later analysis assigned CDR3 sequences along with most-parsimonious VDJ recombination scenarios. In a later analysis, every TCR beta chain was defined by the combination of its CDR3 amino acid sequence and its V-gene family, and reads without a unique V-gene family were dropped. In a later analysis, 550 to 650 highly shared, low-generation-probability nucleotide sequences were removed to address suspected cross-contamination and a sequencing artifact. For each public chain, a later analysis derived a clonal expansion index from normalized ranks of inferred template counts within each repertoire. In a later analysis, generation probabilities were computed with a VDJ recombination model fitted to out-of-frame rearrangements, and the resulting probabilities were checked against IGoR. In a later analysis, TCR-TCR, TCR-HLA and TCR-CMV co-occurrence was scored with hypergeometric tests, and a repertoire-size bias correction was applied to TCR pairs. False discovery rates were estimated in a later analysis by permuting HLA or CMV assignments 20 times. In a later analysis, co-occurring TCRs were grouped with DBSCAN, and TCRdist sequence similarity was added when clustering was performed within HLA-allele-positive subsets. Repertoires with fewer than 30,000 or more than 120,000 public chains, plus five repertoires with anomalous nucleotide sharing, were excluded from co-occurrence clustering. What TCRdb holds here is the immuneACCESS table cut down to in-frame rearrangements. Part of the clones is not present; checked against another copy, under half of the missing clones reflect an unresolved V gene, and the others are unexplained. V and J calls and clone size are as listed in that table; D and trimming were resolved from the DNA. The table for this sample lists approximately 150,000 clones; 68% of them were counted only once. The ten largest clones add up to less than 1.5% of the sample.

Trimming takes 8 bases off V and 5 bases off J; junction bases not matched to a gene: 11. Inclusive of the bounding cysteine and phenylalanine, the CDR3 is 14 residues long. Just CDR3 DNA is preserved here, 42 bases in frame from base 1. CDR1 is given as SNHLY and CDR2 as FYNNEI, both from the germline V gene. A note on this clone: Its cognate antigen has yet to be identified. No per-base quality is available; no much larger clone lies one base away.

What the authors observed across the whole study: Compared with the roughly 670-donor mean, donors in an Asian-associated ancestry cluster had fewer N-insertions in productive TCRs, according to a later genetic analysis. This cohort had only TCR beta chains sequenced, and the lack of alpha or paired-chain data limited which features could be detected. In the study, approximately 150 TCR beta chains were listed as associated with cytomegalovirus. Linkage disequilibrium might explain the correlated functional status among segregating V segments, but an unknown experimental factor could not be excluded. It was suggested by the authors that the approach could potentially be generalized to other disease states and immunological phenotypes. Assigning TCR associations to individual alleles was difficult when HLA alleles, especially DR and DQ, strongly co-occurred. In vitro tests confirmed that a few of the cytomegalovirus-associated TCR beta chains recognize cytomegalovirus antigens. Most TCR sequences were observed very rarely across donors, whereas some public TCRs were present in many individuals. In a later analysis, the rate of TCR association differed among HLA loci, with DRB1 alleles having the most associated TCRs and HLA-C alleles having the fewest. A later analysis reported that several top co-occurrence clusters appeared linked to parvovirus B19, influenza, CMV and Epstein-Barr virus. A further reported finding was that TCR beta sequences accurately predicted the HLA-A and HLA-B alleles for most subjects in the first cohort. Most CMV-associated TCR beta chains appeared to be HLA-restricted in a later analysis, and the HLA associations seemed to be driven largely by CMV exposure. Because some donors lacked HLA typing at each locus, the association tests relied only on the typed subset. The sequencing pipeline was judged likely to have produced a cluster of highly shared sequence variants as a technical artifact. Immune exposure information for the cohort was limited to CMV serostatus. A later analysis associated about 17,000 TCR beta sequences with specific HLA alleles at a false discovery rate of 0.05. Cytomegalovirus status was reported to be diagnosed by the classifier with high specificity and sensitivity in both the original and validation cohorts. Broadly in line with IMGT annotations, most TCR beta V segments showed up in productive rearrangements about 87% or about 30% of the time in an earlier analysis of 450 to 750 of the donors. In a later analysis, HLA-associated TCR beta chains showed more clonal expansion and lower generation probabilities than non-associated chains that were equally common. Because the 87-base-pair reads could not distinguish some IMGT-functional V segments, including TRBV6-2 and TRBV6-3, those segments were excluded. An association between a missense DCLRE1C variant and V-gene and J-gene trimming of TCR beta chains was found in a later genetic analysis and replicated in an independent cohort. The presence/absence analyses assumed that sequencing depth was roughly uniform across donors, and that assumption may not be true. Around 16 rarely observed V segments, including chromosome 9 orphons, were excluded from the earlier analysis of about 600 of the donors because counts were too low.

The source material was PBMCs. The receptor's source is a man aged 45-60 years in good health and CMV-seronegative. The chain employs TRBV2 and TRBJ2-5; 7 bases in the middle match TRBD1. The CDR3 here reads CASLHPDRVETQYF. The DNA sequence follows: TGTGCCAGCCTACACCCCGACAGGGTTGAGACCCAGTACTTC.